These 27 T cell receptor beta chains were sequenced from one sample in a study of blood T cell repertoires in COVID-19. Assay: immunoSEQ multiplex PCR; the TCRdb copy retains only in-frame clones and omits some. The sample yields approximately 97,000 clones, more than 75% seen once. Sample: peripheral blood. All receptors come from a man aged 50 to 60 with active or convalescent COVID-19.

This rearrangement joins TRBV6-6 to TRBJ1-6; 7 bases are shared with TRBD1. Germline trimming cut 5 bases from V and 3 bases from J; bases unmatched to any gene: 1. The CDR3 runs to 14 residues. Germline V lookup: CDR1 MNHNY, CDR2 SVGAGI (reference sequence). The CDR3 sequence: CASSGTVYNSPLHF. In DNA, the CDR3 is TGTGCCAGCAGTGGGACAGTCTATAATTCACCCCTCCACTTT.

The rearrangement links TRBV19 to TRBJ2-1; D might be TRBD1 (6 bases). Trimming took off 11 bases at V and 5 bases at J, with 16 bases between the two ends. The germline V gene has CDR1 LNHDA and CDR2 SQIVND (reference sequence). The CDR3 loop spans 13 amino acids. CDR3 loop: CALQGTNNNEQFF. CDR3 DNA: TGTGCCCTACAGGGAACGAATAACAATGAGCAGTTCTTC.

The chain employs TRBV14 and TRBJ1-4; D call uncertain. This CDR3 is built from 13 residues. The V gene's germline CDR1 is SGHDN and CDR2 FVKESK. V lost 0 bases, J lost 5 bases, and 4 bases lay in between. The CDR3: CASSQDRNEKLFF. The CDR3 nucleotides read TGTGCCAGCAGCCAAGACAGAAATGAAAAACTGTTTTTT.

This clone was found once. This sequence joins TRBV12-3 or TRBV12-4 and TRBJ1-2; TRBD1 aligns across 7 bases. The J segment lost 8 bases and the V segment lost 5 bases, leaving 5 bases of the junction unmatched. There are 12 residues in the CDR3. The CDR3: CASSTLTGGYTF. CDR3 bases: TGTGCCAGCAGTACGTTGACAGGGGGCTACACCTTC.

This CDR3 is CSVEGVWSGASYEQYF. In nucleotides, the CDR3 is TGCAGCGTTGAAGGGGTCTGGAGCGGGGCCTCCTACGAGCAGTACTTC. The chain carries TRBV29-1 and TRBJ2-7, with 7 nucleotides matching TRBD2. V trimming: 1 base; J trimming: 0 bases; junction bases outside the gene matches: 9. Looked up from germline, CDR1 is SQVTM and CDR2 is ANQGSEA. This CDR3 has 16 residues.

The rearrangement joins TRBV3-1 (or the pseudogene TRBV3-2) to TRBJ2-3, with TRBD2 identical over 10 bases. In germline, CDR1 is LGHDT, CDR2 YNNKEL (reference sequence). With V trimmed by 2 bases and J by 3 bases, 2 bases remained unmatched. The CDR3 extends over 15 amino acids. This CDR3 reads CASSQTSGETDTQYF. CDR3 DNA: TGTGCCAGCAGCCAAACTAGCGGGGAAACAGATACGCAGTATTTT.

The CDR3 protein is CATSDFMNTEAFF. The CDR3 nucleotides read TGTGCCACCAGTGACTTTATGAACACTGAAGCTTTCTTT. The chain links TRBV24-1 to TRBJ1-1; D gene ambiguous. Germline lookup yields CDR1 KGHDR and CDR2 SFDVKD. Deletions cut 4 bases from V and 0 bases from J, with 5 bases between. This CDR3 comprises 13 residues.

In this sample, this clone turned up a few times. The gene calls are TRBV28 and TRBJ1-2; perhaps TRBD1 as D (6 bases). V was cut by 6 bases and J by 2 bases, with 16 bases left in between. Germline CDR1 and CDR2: MDHEN and SYDVKM. The CDR3 is made up of 15 amino acids. Written as DNA, the CDR3 is TGTGCCAGCAGCCCTGCCCAACAGGGAAACTATGGCTACACCTTC. Amino acid sequence: CASSPAQQGNYGYTF.

The rearrangement joins TRBV28 to TRBJ1-1; 12 bases map to TRBD1. Germline-derived CDR1 and CDR2 are MDHEN and SYDVKM. This CDR3 has 15 amino acids. J lost 3 bases, V lost 6 bases, and 5 bases had no gene match. The CDR3 region has the DNA TGTGCCAGCAGGTCCGGGACAGGGGGCCACACTGAAGCTTTCTTT. It encodes CASRSGTGGHTEAFF.

A few counts support this clone. The chain is built from TRBV28 and TRBJ1-5; weak D call: TRBD1 (6 bases). Germline V gives CDR1 MDHEN, CDR2 SYDVKM. The CDR3 has 15 residues. Trimming stripped 11 bases from V and 6 bases from J, with 23 bases between. The CDR3 sequence is CALGAGPPLGQPQHF. The CDR3 DNA reads as TGTGCCTTGGGGGCAGGGCCTCCCCTGGGTCAGCCCCAGCATTTT.

This chain joins TRBV19 and TRBJ1-4; perhaps TRBD1 as D (6 bases). There are 16 residues in the CDR3. V gave up 7 bases and J gave up 3 bases, with 18 bases separating them. The germline gives CDR1 LNHDA, CDR2 SQIVND (reference sequence). The CDR3, as DNA: TGTGCCAGTATTCTACGTAGGGACACTTCTAATGAAAAACTGTTTTTT. It codes for CASILRRDTSNEKLFF.

The chain employs TRBV20-1 and TRBJ1-2; 8 bases are a match to TRBD1. The CDR3 runs to 13 residues. V lost 3 bases, J lost 3 bases, and 3 bases stayed unmatched. Germline assignment: CDR1 DFQATT and CDR2 SNEGSKA (reference sequence). The DNA of the CDR3 is TGCAGTGCTAGTACAGGGGGGGACTATGGCTACACCTTC. Encoded protein: CSASTGGDYGYTF.

The chain uses TRBV6-5 and TRBJ2-5; TRBD1 matches at 8 bases. CDR1 is MNHEY and CDR2 is SVGAGI in the germline V gene. With V trimmed by 6 bases and J by 1 base, 7 bases remained unmatched. The CDR3 length is 15 residues. Here the CDR3 reads CASRPGDRFQETQYF. As DNA, the CDR3 is TGTGCCAGCAGACCGGGGGACAGGTTCCAAGAGACCCAGTACTTC.

The CDR3: CASSPQLRGYTF. DNA of the CDR3: TGTGCCAGCAGCCCCCAACTCCGGGGCTACACCTTC. The chain couples TRBV28 to TRBJ1-2, with D hard to call. The CDR3 has 12 amino acids. The germline V and J ends were trimmed by 6 bases and 8 bases, with 13 bases remaining between them. Germline V lookup: CDR1 MDHEN, CDR2 SYDVKM.

CDR3 sequence (DNA): TGTGCCAGCAGCCTTACTACCAACCGACAGGCGCTATACTACGAGCAGTACTTC. Translation gives CASSLTTNRQALYYEQYF. The chain couples TRBV5-5 to TRBJ2-7, with a tentative D call TRBD1 (6 bases). Trimming removed 4 bases at V and 3 bases at J, with 26 bases between. The CDR3 is made up of 18 amino acids. Germline values: CDR1 SGHKS, CDR2 YYEKEE (reference sequence).

The rearrangement uses TRBV7-9 and TRBJ1-6, with D maybe TRBD1 (6 bases). CDR3 length: 16 amino acids. Germline V lookup: CDR1 SEHNR, CDR2 FQNEAQ (reference sequence). The V end was cut by 5 bases, the J end by 2 bases, with 13 bases between. CDR3 sequence (DNA): TGTGCCAGCAGCCCCCCTGGGGACACCTATAATTCACCCCTCCACTTT. Translation gives CASSPPGDTYNSPLHF.

This chain uses TRBV27 with TRBJ1-6, with a possible D match to TRBD1 (5 bases). Germline CDR1 is MNHEY and CDR2 is SMNVEV (reference sequence). Between the trimmed V and J ends, which lost 2 bases and 10 bases, there was a span of 15 bases. The CDR3 is 15 amino acids. The CDR3 DNA reads as TGTGCCAGCAGTTTAGGTTCGGGGGGAGAATCACCCCTCCACTTT. Its protein is CASSLGSGGESPLHF.

The chain links TRBV7-7 to TRBJ2-7, with a weak D call TRBD1 (6 bases). This CDR3 is built from 15 residues. Per germline, CDR1 SSHAT and CDR2 FNYEAQ (reference sequence). V lost 2 bases and J 5 bases, leaving 16 bases between the germline ends. The CDR3 spells CASSLTSSRGHEQYF. In DNA, the CDR3 is TGTGCCAGCAGCTTAACTTCGTCCAGGGGCCACGAGCAGTACTTC.

The V and J genes are TRBV24-1 and TRBJ1-5, with TRBD1 as a possible D gene (6 bases). The germline gives CDR1 KGHDR, CDR2 SFDVKD. This CDR3 spans 13 amino acids. The V end was cut by 5 bases, the J end by 7 bases, with 11 bases between. CDR3 in amino acids: CATSGPGVQPQHF. In DNA, the CDR3 is TGTGCCACCAGTGGCCCAGGGGTGCAGCCCCAGCATTTT.

This chain uses TRBV19 with TRBJ1-3; D possibly corresponds to TRBD1 (5 bases). CDR1 and CDR2 (germline): LNHDA, SQIVND (reference sequence). There are 16 residues in the CDR3. V lost 5 bases and J lost 0, with 14 bases in between. CDR3: CASSPKGLTSGNTIYF. CDR3 coding DNA: TGTGCCAGTAGTCCGAAGGGACTTACCTCTGGAAACACCATATATTTT.

The chain recombines TRBV29-1 with TRBJ1-1, with a possible D match to TRBD1 (5 bases). V lost 6 bases to trimming and J lost 4 bases, with 15 bases between them. CDR3 length: 13 amino acids. CDR1 and CDR2 (germline): SQVTM, ANQGSEA. CDR3 in amino acids: CSVTQAGATEAFF. The CDR3 DNA reads TGCAGCGTGACTCAGGCTGGGGCCACTGAAGCTTTCTTT.

The chain couples TRBV2 to TRBJ2-1; 8 bases fit TRBD1. V trimming: 6 bases; J trimming: 8 bases; junction bases outside the gene matches: 9. Germline V gives CDR1 SNHLY, CDR2 FYNNEI. This CDR3 spans 14 amino acids. CDR3 nucleotide sequence: TGTGCCAGCAGGCCGGACAGGGTTGGGGATGAGCAGTTCTTC. This gives the protein CASRPDRVGDEQFF.

V is TRBV9 and J is TRBJ1-3; weak D call: TRBD1 (5 bases). The V and J ends lost 2 bases and 0 bases respectively, with 12 bases between them. This CDR3 has 16 amino acids. Germline V gene sequence: CDR1 SGDLS, CDR2 YYNGEE. CDR3 amino acids: CASSVVGGSSGNTIYF. CDR3 in DNA: TGTGCCAGCAGCGTGGTTGGGGGGAGCTCTGGAAACACCATATATTTT. Variable domain in full (rest from reference TRBV9 and TRBJ1-3): DSGVTQTPKHLITATGQRVTLRCSPRSGDLSVYWYQQSLDQGLQFLIQYYNGEERAKGNILERFSAQQFPDLHSELNLSSLELGDSALYFCASSVVGGSSGNTIYFGEGSWLTVV.

This clone has more than one count but fewer than ten. CDR3 in DNA: TGTGCCAGCAGTTTATTGGGGCGGGAGAATTCACCCCTCCACTTT. It specifies CASSLLGRENSPLHF. The chain carries TRBV27 and TRBJ1-6; D is perhaps TRBD1 (5 bases). The CDR3 has 15 residues. CDR1 MNHEY and CDR2 SMNVEV come from the germline V gene (reference sequence). Trimming left V 1 base short and J 7 bases short, with 11 bases between.

The chain links TRBV29-1 to TRBJ1-4; 7 bases align to TRBD1. The CDR3 sequence is 12 residues long. V shed 6 bases, J shed 8 bases, and the junction held 6 bases outside the gene matches. Germline assignment: CDR1 SQVTM and CDR2 ANQGSEA. CDR3 protein: CSVGRQGEKLFF. The DNA for the CDR3 is TGCAGCGTAGGGAGACAGGGAGAAAAACTGTTTTTT.

This clone was detected only once. The chain recombines TRBV7-9 with TRBJ2-5, with D perhaps TRBD1 (5 bases). With 1 base removed from V and 7 bases from J, the gap between germline ends came to 10 bases. Looked up from germline, CDR1 is SEHNR and CDR2 is FQNEAQ (reference sequence). The CDR3 runs 13 residues. CDR3 amino acids: CASSLDRSATQYF. CDR3 DNA sequence: TGTGCCAGCAGCTTAGACAGGAGCGCGACCCAGTACTTC.

The chain couples TRBV18 to TRBJ1-2; D is possibly TRBD1 (6 bases). This CDR3 has 14 residues. Trimming shortened V by 1 base and J by 8 bases, and 14 bases separated the two germline ends. Germline V gene data show CDR1 as KGHSH and CDR2 as LQKENI. The DNA of the CDR3 is TGTGCCAGCTCACCACTTGCAGGGGCGAAGGGCTACACCTTC. It is translated as CASSPLAGAKGYTF.